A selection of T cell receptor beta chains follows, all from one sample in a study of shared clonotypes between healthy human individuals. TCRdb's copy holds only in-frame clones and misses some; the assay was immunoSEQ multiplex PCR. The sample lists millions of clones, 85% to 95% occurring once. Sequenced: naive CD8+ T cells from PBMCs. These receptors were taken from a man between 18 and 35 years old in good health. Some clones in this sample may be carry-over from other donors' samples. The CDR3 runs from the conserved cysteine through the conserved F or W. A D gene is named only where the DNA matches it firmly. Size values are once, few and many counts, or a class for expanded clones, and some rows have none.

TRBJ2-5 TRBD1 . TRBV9 TGTGCCAGCAGCCCCGGGAGACAGGGGAATGAAGAGACCCAGTACTTC CASSPGRQGNEETQYF
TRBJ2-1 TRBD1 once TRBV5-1 TGCGCCAGCAGCTTGGAGGGACAGAGGACAGGCAGTGAGCAGTTCTTC CASSLEGQRTGSEQFF
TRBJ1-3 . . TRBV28 TGTGCCAGCAGTTTGTCCAGCATTCTTTTCTCTGGAAACACCATATATTTT CASSLSSILFSGNTIYF
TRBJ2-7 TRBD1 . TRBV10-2 TGCGCCAGTGAGGACAGGGTCTCCTACGAGCAGTACTTC CASEDRVSYEQYF
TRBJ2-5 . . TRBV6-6 TGTGCCAGCAGCCCCAGTTGGGTACAAGAGACCCAGTACTTC CASSPSWVQETQYF
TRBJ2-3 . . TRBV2 TGTGCCAGCAGGACGGGAATTTACACAGATACGCAGTATTTT CASRTGIYTDTQYF
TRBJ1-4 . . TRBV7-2 TGTGCCAGCAGCTTATCTGCAGCAACTAATGAAAAACTGTTTTTT CASSLSAATNEKLFF
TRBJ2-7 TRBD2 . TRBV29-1 TGCAGCGGCAGGACTAGCGGAACCTACGAGCAGTACTTC CSGRTSGTYEQYF
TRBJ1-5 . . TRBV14 TGTGCCAGCAGCCCATCGGGGGCCCGGCAGCCCCAGCATTTT CASSPSGARQPQHF
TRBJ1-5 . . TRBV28 TGTGCCAGCAGTTTTATGCGAAATCAGCCCCAGCATTTT CASSFMRNQPQHF
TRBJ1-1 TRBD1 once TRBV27 TGTGCCAGCAGCAGACAGGGGAACCCGAACACTGAAGCTTTCTTT CASSRQGNPNTEAFF
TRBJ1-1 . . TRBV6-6 TGTGCCAGCAGTTACCTATTACAGGGAGAAGCTTTCTTT CASSYLLQGEAFF
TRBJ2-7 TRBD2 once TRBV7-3 TGTGCCAGCAGCCCCCTAGCGGGAACGTACGAGCAGTACTTC CASSPLAGTYEQYF
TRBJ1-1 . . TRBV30 TGTGCCTGGAGTCAGGGGTCGGCTGAAGCTTTCTTT CAWSQGSAEAFF
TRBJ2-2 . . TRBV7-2 TGTGCCAGCAGCTTAGTGGAGAGCAGCACCGGGGAGCTGTTTTTT CASSLVESSTGELFF
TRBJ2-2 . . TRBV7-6 TGTGCCAGCAGCGCCGGGATCGGGGAGCTGTTTTTT CASSAGIGELFF
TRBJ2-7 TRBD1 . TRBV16 TGTGCCAGCAGAGTCGGGACAGGGGCCTACGAGCAGTACTTC CASRVGTGAYEQYF
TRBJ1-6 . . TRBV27 TGTGCCAGCAGCCTCAGTGGGGACTCCGCAGCCCTCCACTTT CASSLSGDSAALHF
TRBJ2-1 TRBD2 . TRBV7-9 TGTGCCAGCAGCTTACCGGGAGGGAGGGATGAGCAGTTCTTC CASSLPGGRDEQFF
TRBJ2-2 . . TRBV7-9 TGTGCCAGCAGCTTAGGGGAGGCGAACACCGGGGAGCTGTTTTTT CASSLGEANTGELFF
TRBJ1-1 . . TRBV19 TGTGCCAGTATCACTCATGATCGCTCCGAAGCTTTCTTT CASITHDRSEAFF
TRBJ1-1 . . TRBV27 TGTGCCAGCAGTTTGGGCAGGGGATTCACTGAAGCTTTCTTT CASSLGRGFTEAFF